This passage covers 25 T cell receptor beta chains from one sample sequenced in a study of a mutant IDH1 vaccine in newly diagnosed glioma. Measured with immunoSEQ multiplex PCR; TCRdb has only the in-frame clones, and not every one. This table has approximately 38,000 clones, over 75% appearing once. The time point is: week 5, during vaccination. Alongside topical imiquimod, each dose of vaccine comprised 300 ug of mutant IDH1 20-mer peptide. These receptors are not linked to any known antigen. The source was PBMCs, collected from a glioma patient whose treatment included an IDH1 peptide vaccine. Receptors originate from a man between 40 and 49 years old with glioma.

The rearrangement uses TRBV5-1 and TRBJ2-3, with 7 bases that match TRBD1. This CDR3 is 14 amino acids long. Germline trimming cut 4 bases from V and 5 bases from J; bases unmatched to any gene: 7. Germline values: CDR1 SGHRS, CDR2 YFSETQ. CDR3 loop: CASSPGTEGDTQYF. In nucleotides, the CDR3 is TGCGCCAGCAGCCCCGGGACAGAGGGAGATACGCAGTATTTT.

J is TRBJ2-6 and V is TRBV11-3; TRBD2 matches 8 bases. The V and J ends lost 4 bases and 0 bases, in that order; junction bases with no gene match: 11. The CDR3 extends over 19 amino acids. Germline V gives CDR1 SGHNT, CDR2 YENEEA. In DNA form, the CDR3 reads TGTGCCAGCAGCTCGCCGATAGCGGGACCGCTCTCTGGGGCCAACGTCCTGACTTTC. It specifies CASSSPIAGPLSGANVLTF.

V usage is TRBV27 and J usage is TRBJ1-2, with unresolved D. CDR1 and CDR2 from the germline V gene are MNHEY and SMNVEV (reference sequence). The CDR3 length is 12 residues. With 5 bases removed from V and 8 bases from J, the gap between germline ends came to 12 bases. In nucleotides, the CDR3 is TGTGCCAGCAGTGGCACCCTAGGAGGCTACACCTTC. Amino acids: CASSGTLGGYTF.

This sequence joins TRBV7-9 and TRBJ2-3, with 7 nucleotides matching TRBD2. Per germline, CDR1 SEHNR and CDR2 FQNEAQ (reference sequence). V was pared by 6 bases and J by 0 bases, with 3 bases of the junction left unmatched. This CDR3 has 14 amino acids. The chain's CDR3 is CASSPGGSTDTQYF. The CDR3, as DNA: TGTGCCAGCAGTCCGGGGGGAAGCACAGATACGCAGTATTTT.

CDR3 DNA sequence: TGTGCCAGCAGTTTGACCCGGGTGGGAGAGCAGTACTTC. This encodes CASSLTRVGEQYF. This chain uses TRBV2 with TRBJ2-7; D unresolved. This CDR3 spans 13 amino acids. The germline V gene encodes CDR1 SNHLY and CDR2 FYNNEI. V was trimmed by 5 bases and J by 7 bases, leaving 15 bases between them. Supplemented by reference TRBV2 and TRBJ2-7, the full variable domain reads EPEVTQTPSHQVTQMGQEVILRCVPISNHLYFYWYRQILGQKVEFLVSFYNNEISEKSEIFDDQFSVERPDGSNFTLKIRSTKLEDSAMYFCASSLTRVGEQYFGPGTRLTVT.

CDR3 bases: TGCGCCAGCAGCTTTCAAGGTGGGGGTACAGAGACCCAGTACTTC. It is translated as CASSFQGGGTETQYF. This chain joins TRBV5-1 and TRBJ2-5; D could derive from TRBD1 or TRBD2 (5 bases each). Germline assignment: CDR1 SGHRS and CDR2 YFSETQ. The CDR3 is 15 residues long. V lost 2 bases to trimming and J lost 4 bases, with 15 bases between them. Filled out from reference TRBV5-1 and TRBJ2-5, the complete variable domain reads KAGVTQTPRYLIKTRGQQVTLSCSPISGHRSVSWYQQTPGQGLQFLFEYFSETQRNKGNFPGRFSGRQFSNSRSEMNVSTLELGDSALYLCASSFQGGGTETQYFGPGTRLLVL.

This clone was seen only once. V and J are TRBV5-1 and TRBJ2-1; D is unresolved. Trimming cost V 7 bases and J 5 bases, with 16 bases left between them. CDR1 SGHRS and CDR2 YFSETQ come from the germline V gene. The CDR3 sequence is 14 residues long. The CDR3 DNA sequence: TGCGCCAGCGGCCCAAGGGCGGCCCACAATGAGCAGTTCTTC. Protein: CASGPRAAHNEQFF.

The chain links TRBV7-2 to TRBJ1-2, with D perhaps matching TRBD1 (6 bases). The CDR3 is 14 amino acids. Deletions cut 2 bases from V and 8 bases from J, with 15 bases between. The germline V gene has CDR1 SGHTA and CDR2 FQGNSA. CDR3 loop: CASSLLRGRDGYTF. The CDR3 DNA sequence: TGTGCCAGCAGCTTACTACGGGGGCGCGACGGCTACACCTTC.

The chain employs TRBV6-5 and TRBJ1-3; D unresolved. The CDR3 loop spans 15 amino acids. From germline, CDR1 is MNHEY and CDR2 SVGAGI. Trimming pared 0 bases from V and 0 bases from J, leaving 6 bases between. The CDR3 DNA reads as TGTGCCAGCAGTTACTCGAGAGACTCTGGAAACACCATATATTTT. This sequence encodes CASSYSRDSGNTIYF.

V is TRBV7-9 and J is TRBJ2-1; 7 nucleotides agree with TRBD2. The CDR3 consists of 15 residues. Trimming cost V 10 bases and J 0 bases; bases outside gene matches: 9. Germline V lookup: CDR1 SEHNR, CDR2 FQNEAQ (reference sequence). The CDR3 coding sequence is TGTGCCATCAAGAGGGAGGGAGGCTCCTACAATGAGCAGTTCTTC. Amino acids: CAIKREGGSYNEQFF.

V is TRBV7-3 and J is TRBJ2-2, with 8 bases that match TRBD1. V shed 4 bases and J 1 base; nucleotides not matched to a gene: 5. The CDR3 loop spans 16 amino acids. The germline CDR1 and CDR2 sequences are SGHTA and FQGTGA. CDR3: CASSSPGTGNTGELFF. The CDR3 DNA is TGTGCCAGCAGCTCTCCCGGGACAGGGAACACCGGGGAGCTGTTTTTT.

V and J are TRBV12-5 and TRBJ2-3; unclear D gene. The length of the CDR3 is 16 residues. The germline gives CDR1 LGHNT, CDR2 FRNRAP. V lost 6 bases, J lost 0 bases, and 16 bases lay in between. The CDR3 loop is CASGRYSTSSTDTQYF. The CDR3, as DNA: TGTGCTAGTGGACGATACTCTACCTCTAGCACAGATACGCAGTATTTT.

This chain joins TRBV5-1 and TRBJ2-1; D may be TRBD1 (5 bases). Per germline, CDR1 SGHRS and CDR2 YFSETQ. Trimming left V 3 bases short and J 5 bases short, with 12 bases between. The CDR3 is made up of 14 amino acids. The CDR3 here is CASSYAGLDNEQFF. As DNA, the CDR3 is TGCGCCAGCAGCTATGCAGGGTTGGACAATGAGCAGTTCTTC.

This sequence joins TRBV5-1 and TRBJ1-1; D remains ambiguous. This CDR3 contains 13 residues. Trimming pared 0 bases from V and 0 bases from J, leaving 3 bases between. Germline V CDR1 and CDR2: SGHRS, YFSETQ. CDR3 coding DNA: TGCGCCAGCAGCTTGGGGATGAACACTGAAGCTTTCTTT. As protein: CASSLGMNTEAFF.

The chain combines TRBV19 with TRBJ2-1, with 7 bases identical to TRBD2. The CDR3 length is 15 residues. V shed 7 bases, J shed 5 bases, and the junction held 11 bases outside the gene matches. Germline assignment: CDR1 LNHDA and CDR2 SQIVND (reference sequence). The CDR3 reads CASNRGLSGNNEQFF. For the CDR3, the DNA is TGTGCCAGTAATAGAGGACTCAGCGGGAACAATGAGCAGTTCTTC.

This sequence joins TRBV7-9 and TRBJ2-7; 10 nucleotides line up with TRBD1. Germline V gene sequence: CDR1 SEHNR, CDR2 FQNEAQ (reference sequence). Germline trimming cut 3 bases from V and 0 bases from J; bases unmatched to any gene: 2. The length of the CDR3 is 15 residues. The CDR3 region is CASSFRDRGSYEQYF. The DNA for the CDR3 is TGTGCCAGCAGCTTTCGGGACAGGGGCTCCTACGAGCAGTACTTC.

This clone has a single count. The CDR3 DNA reads TGTGCCAGCAGCCCGGAACTAGCGTACAATGAGCAGTTCTTC. Translation gives CASSPELAYNEQFF. V gene TRBV5-4 combines with J gene TRBJ2-1; 7 bases match TRBD2. Per germline, CDR1 SGHNT and CDR2 YYREEE (reference sequence). V lost 4 bases to trimming and J lost 4 bases; unmatched junction nucleotides: 5. The CDR3 has 14 amino acids.

DNA for the CDR3: TGTGCCAGCAGCATACCCGGGGCGGGAGTCGTAAGACAGTACTTC. This gives the protein CASSIPGAGVVRQYF. The chain is built from TRBV7-2 and TRBJ2-5; 7 nucleotides match TRBD2. V was clipped by 5 bases and J by 11 bases; unmatched bases: 17. Germline CDR1 reads SGHTA; CDR2 reads FQGNSA. This CDR3 is 15 amino acids long. Full variable domain (rest looked up from reference TRBV7-2 and TRBJ2-5): GAGVSQSPSNKVTEKGKDVELRCDPISGHTALYWYRQSLGQGLEFLIYFQGNSAPDKSGLPSDRFSAERTGGSVSTLTIQRTQQEDSAVYLCASSIPGAGVVRQYFGPGTRLLVL.

The V call is TRBV28, the J call TRBJ1-2; D is undetermined. CDR1 is MDHEN and CDR2 is SYDVKM in the germline V gene. This CDR3 is built from 12 residues. V was pared by 5 bases and J by 11 bases, with 15 bases between. CDR3 sequence reads: CASSPPLSGYTF. DNA of the CDR3: TGTGCCAGCAGTCCCCCCCTCAGTGGGTACACCTTC.

The V gene is TRBV5-4, the J gene TRBJ1-5, with D possibly matching TRBD1 (6 bases). The length of the CDR3 is 13 residues. Germline V gene data show CDR1 as SGHNT and CDR2 as YYREEE (reference sequence). V lost 4 bases and J lost 4, with 9 bases in between. The CDR3 nucleotides are TGTGCCAGCAGCACCCAGGGGAATCAGCCCCAGCATTTT. It yields the protein CASSTQGNQPQHF.

This clone came up once. The chain combines TRBV5-6 with TRBJ1-2, with D unresolved. This CDR3 comprises 13 residues. The germline V gene encodes CDR1 SGHDT and CDR2 YYEEEE. With 7 bases removed from V and 8 bases from J, the gap between germline ends came to 18 bases. The CDR3 loop is CASRRPPASGYTF. DNA of the CDR3: TGTGCCAGCCGAAGACCCCCCGCGTCCGGCTACACCTTC.

The V call is TRBV7-9, the J call TRBJ2-7; D not resolved. With 5 bases removed from V and 7 bases from J, the gap between germline ends came to 12 bases. Germline V gene lookup returns CDR1 SEHNR and CDR2 FQNEAQ (reference sequence). The CDR3 is made up of 12 amino acids. The DNA for the CDR3 is TGTGCCAGCAGCCCGATGAGAGGTGAGCAGTACTTC. It yields the protein CASSPMRGEQYF.

CDR3 amino acids: CASNSGRALGTDTQYF. Written as DNA, the CDR3 is TGTGCCAGTAATAGCGGGAGGGCCTTAGGCACAGATACGCAGTATTTT. The rearrangement links TRBV19 to TRBJ2-3; 11 bases line up with TRBD2. This CDR3 region has 16 residues. Germline trimming cut 7 bases from V and 1 base from J; bases unmatched to any gene: 7. Germline CDR1 LNHDA, CDR2 SQIVND (reference sequence). Drawing the rest from reference TRBV19 and TRBJ2-3, the complete variable domain is DGGITQSPKYLFRKEGQNVTLSCEQNLNHDAMYWYRQDPGQGLRLIYYSQIVNDFQKGDIAEGYSVSREKKESFPLTVTSAQKNPTAFYLCASNSGRALGTDTQYFGPGTRLTVL.

The chain is built from TRBV21-1 and TRBJ2-7. TRBV21-1 is reported as a pseudogene. CDR3 length: 13 amino acids. The CDR3: CASVRPGRDEQYF. The CDR3 DNA reads as TGTGCCAGCGTACGCCCGGGGCGGGACGAGCAGTACTTC.

This sequence joins TRBV4-1 and TRBJ2-1; 10 positions agree with TRBD2. V lost 1 base to trimming and J lost 4 bases; unmatched junction nucleotides: 4. Germline lookup yields CDR1 MGHRA and CDR2 YSYEKL. The CDR3 consists of 16 residues. CDR3 sequence (DNA): TGCGCCAGCAGCCAAGTAGGAGCGGGAGGGTACAATGAGCAGTTCTTC. Its protein is CASSQVGAGGYNEQFF.